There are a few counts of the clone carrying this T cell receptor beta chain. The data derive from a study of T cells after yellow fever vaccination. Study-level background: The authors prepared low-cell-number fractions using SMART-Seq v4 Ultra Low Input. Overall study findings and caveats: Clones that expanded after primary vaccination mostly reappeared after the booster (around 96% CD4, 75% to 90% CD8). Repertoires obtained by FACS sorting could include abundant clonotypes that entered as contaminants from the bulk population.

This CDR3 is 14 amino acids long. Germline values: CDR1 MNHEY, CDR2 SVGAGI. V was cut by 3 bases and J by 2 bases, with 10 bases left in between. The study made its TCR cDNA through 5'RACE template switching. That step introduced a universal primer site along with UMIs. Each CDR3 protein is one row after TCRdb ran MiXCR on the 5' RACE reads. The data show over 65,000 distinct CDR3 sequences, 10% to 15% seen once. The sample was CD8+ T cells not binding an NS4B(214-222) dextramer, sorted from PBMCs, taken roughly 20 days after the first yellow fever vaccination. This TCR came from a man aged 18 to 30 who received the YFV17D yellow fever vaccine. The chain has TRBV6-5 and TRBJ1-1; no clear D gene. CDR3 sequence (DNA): TGTGCCAGCAGTTATTTCGACTCTAACACTGAAGCTTTCTTT. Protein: CASSYFDSNTEAFF.